The present entry profiles one T cell receptor beta chain with its context. This sample was taken from a study of cytomegalovirus exposure and HLA in healthy donors. Germline trimming cut 3 bases from V and 6 bases from J; bases unmatched to any gene: 9. Germline assignment: CDR1 SGHDT and CDR2 YYEEEE. The length of the CDR3 is 15 residues. Both 60 Vbeta primers and 13 Jbeta primers went into the PCR. TCRdb's copy holds only in-frame clones and misses some; the assay was immunoSEQ multiplex PCR. The sample lists some 160,000 clones, 80% to 90% occurring once. This receptor was identified in a man in his forties or fifties in good health and CMV-seropositive. The chain employs TRBV5-6 and TRBJ1-2, with TRBD1 identical over 9 bases. Sequencing was performed on PBMCs. The CDR3 nucleotides read TGTGCCAGCAGCTGGTCTACACAGGGGGCGCATGGCTACACCTTC. Encoded protein: CASSWSTQGAHGYTF.